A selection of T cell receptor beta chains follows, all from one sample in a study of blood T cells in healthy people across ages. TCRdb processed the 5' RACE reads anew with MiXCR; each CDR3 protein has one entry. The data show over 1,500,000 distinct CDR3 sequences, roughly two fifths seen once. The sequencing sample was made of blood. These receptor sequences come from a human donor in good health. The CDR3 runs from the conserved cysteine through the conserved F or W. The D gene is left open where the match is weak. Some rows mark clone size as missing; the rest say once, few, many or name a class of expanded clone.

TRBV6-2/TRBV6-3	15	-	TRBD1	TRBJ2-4	TGTGCCAGCAGGGCTACCGGGACAGGGGTGAACATTCAGTACTTC	CASRATGTGVNIQYF
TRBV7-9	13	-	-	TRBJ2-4	TGTGCCAGCAGCTATCGGGGCGCAAACATTCAGTACTTC	CASSYRGANIQYF
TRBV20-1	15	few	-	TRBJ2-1	TGCAGTGCTATGTATAGTTGGGCCATTTTGGGTGAGCAGTTCTTC	CSAMYSWAILGEQFF
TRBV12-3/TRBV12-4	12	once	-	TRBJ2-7	TGTGCCGGCAGTTCCGGGACGCTTGAGCAGTACTTC	CAGSSGTLEQYF
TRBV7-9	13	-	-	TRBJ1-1	TGTGCCAGCAGCACCCAGGAGAACACTGAAGCTTCCTTT	CASSTQENTEASF
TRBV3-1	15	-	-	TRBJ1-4	TGTGCCAGCAGCCAAGCCGGAACAGGGAGACCTAAACTGTTTTTT	CASSQAGTGRPKLFF
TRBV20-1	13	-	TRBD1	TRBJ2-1	TGCAGTGCGGGAGACAGGGGCCAAGAGACCCAGTTCTTC	CSAGDRGQETQFF
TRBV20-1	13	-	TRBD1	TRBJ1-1	TGCAGTGCTACTAAGGACAGGGGCACTGAAGCTTTCTTT	CSATKDRGTEAFF
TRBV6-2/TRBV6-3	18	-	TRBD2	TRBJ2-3	TGTGCCAGCAGTTACGGGAGGGCCCGACTCGGGAGCACAGATACGCAGTATTTT	CASSYGRARLGSTDTQYF
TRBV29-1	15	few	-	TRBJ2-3	TGCAGCGTGGACCTGGAGACAGTGGTTACAGATACGCAGTATTTT	CSVDLETVVTDTQYF
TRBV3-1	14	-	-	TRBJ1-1	TGTGCCAGCAGCCGGGAGGGCAGGGACACTGAAGCTTTCTTT	CASSREGRDTEAFF
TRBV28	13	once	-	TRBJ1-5	TGTGCCAGCAGTTTATTCGTCGAGGGTTACAAGCATTTT	CASSLFVEGYKHF
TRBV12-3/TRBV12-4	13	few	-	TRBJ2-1	TGTGCCAACGCCAGGGGCTCCTACAATGAGCAGTTCTTC	CANARGSYNEQFF
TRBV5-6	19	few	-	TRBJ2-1	TGTGCCAGCAGCTGTCCGCGAATGGGGGACCGAGATTCGTACAATGAGCAGTTCTTC	CASSCPRMGDRDSYNEQFF
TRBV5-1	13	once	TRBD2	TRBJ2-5	TGCGCCAGCATGGGGGGGTTCCAAGAGACCCAGTACTTC	CASMGGFQETQYF
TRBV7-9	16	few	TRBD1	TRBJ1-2	TGTGCCAGCAGCTTAGCCTCCGGGACAGGATTGGATGGCTACACCTTC	CASSLASGTGLDGYTF